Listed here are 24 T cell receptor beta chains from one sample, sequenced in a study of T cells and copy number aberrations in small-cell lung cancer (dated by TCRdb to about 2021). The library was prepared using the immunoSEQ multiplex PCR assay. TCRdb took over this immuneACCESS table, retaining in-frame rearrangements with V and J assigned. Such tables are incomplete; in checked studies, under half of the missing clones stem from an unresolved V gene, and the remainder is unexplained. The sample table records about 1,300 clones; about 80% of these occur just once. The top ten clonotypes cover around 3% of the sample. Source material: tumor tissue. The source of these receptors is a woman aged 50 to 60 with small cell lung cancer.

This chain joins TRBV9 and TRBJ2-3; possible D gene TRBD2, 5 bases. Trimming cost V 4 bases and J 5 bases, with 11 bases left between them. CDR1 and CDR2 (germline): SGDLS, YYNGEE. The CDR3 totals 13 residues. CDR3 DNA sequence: TGTGCCAGCAGCCCTTTGAGGGAAGATACGCAGTATTTT. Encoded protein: CASSPLREDTQYF.

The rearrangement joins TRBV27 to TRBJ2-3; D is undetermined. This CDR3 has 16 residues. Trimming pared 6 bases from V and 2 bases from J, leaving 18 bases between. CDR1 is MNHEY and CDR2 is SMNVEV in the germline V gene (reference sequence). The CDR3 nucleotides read TGTGCCAGCAGCCCACGAATAGGGCTCCTCACAGATACGCAGTATTTT. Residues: CASSPRIGLLTDTQYF.

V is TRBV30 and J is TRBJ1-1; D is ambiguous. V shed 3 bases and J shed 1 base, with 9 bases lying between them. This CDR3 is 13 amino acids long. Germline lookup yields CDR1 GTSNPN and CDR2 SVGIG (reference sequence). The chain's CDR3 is CAWRPTPNTEAFF. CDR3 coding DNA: TGTGCCTGGAGACCGACACCGAACACTGAAGCTTTCTTT.

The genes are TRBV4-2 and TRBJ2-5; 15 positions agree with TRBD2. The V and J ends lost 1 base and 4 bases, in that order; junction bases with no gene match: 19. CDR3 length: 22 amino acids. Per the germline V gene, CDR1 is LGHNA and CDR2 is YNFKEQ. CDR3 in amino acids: CASSQGATGKGLAGGVGETQYF. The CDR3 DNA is TGTGCCAGCAGCCAAGGAGCGACAGGAAAGGGACTAGCGGGAGGTGTGGGAGAGACCCAGTACTTC.

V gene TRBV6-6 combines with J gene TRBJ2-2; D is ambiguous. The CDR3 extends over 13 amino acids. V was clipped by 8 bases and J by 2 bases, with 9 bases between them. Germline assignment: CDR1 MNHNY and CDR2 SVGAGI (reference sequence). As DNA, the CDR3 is TGTGCCAGCGGAGACACCAACACCGGGGAGCTGTTTTTT. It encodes CASGDTNTGELFF.

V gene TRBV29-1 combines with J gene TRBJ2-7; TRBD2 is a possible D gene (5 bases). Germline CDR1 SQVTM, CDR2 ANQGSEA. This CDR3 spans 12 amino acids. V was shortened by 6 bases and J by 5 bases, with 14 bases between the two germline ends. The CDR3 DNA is TGCAGCGTGAACGAGGCGGGTAACGAGCAGTACTTC. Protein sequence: CSVNEAGNEQYF.

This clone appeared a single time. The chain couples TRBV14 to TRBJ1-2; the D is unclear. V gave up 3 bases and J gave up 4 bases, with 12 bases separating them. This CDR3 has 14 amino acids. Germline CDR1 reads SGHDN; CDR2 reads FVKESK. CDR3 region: CASSQGRLGYGYTF. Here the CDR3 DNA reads TGTGCCAGCAGCCAGGGCAGGCTCGGCTATGGCTACACCTTC.

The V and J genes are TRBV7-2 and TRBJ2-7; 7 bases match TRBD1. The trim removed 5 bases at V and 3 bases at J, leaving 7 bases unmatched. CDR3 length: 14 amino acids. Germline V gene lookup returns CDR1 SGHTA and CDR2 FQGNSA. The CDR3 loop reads CASSLGTASYEQYF. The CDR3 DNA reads TGTGCCAGCAGCCTGGGGACAGCCAGCTACGAGCAGTACTTC. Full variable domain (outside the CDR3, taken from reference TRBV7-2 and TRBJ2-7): GAGVSQSPSNKVTEKGKDVELRCDPISGHTALYWYRQSLGQGLEFLIYFQGNSAPDKSGLPSDRFSAERTGGSVSTLTIQRTQQEDSAVYLCASSLGTASYEQYFGPGTRLTVT.

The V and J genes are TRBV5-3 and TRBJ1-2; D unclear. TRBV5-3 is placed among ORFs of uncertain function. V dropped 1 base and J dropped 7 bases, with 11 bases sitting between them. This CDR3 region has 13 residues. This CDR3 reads CARSLLGGGGYTF. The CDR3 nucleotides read TGTGCCAGAAGCTTGCTGGGTGGTGGTGGCTACACCTTC.

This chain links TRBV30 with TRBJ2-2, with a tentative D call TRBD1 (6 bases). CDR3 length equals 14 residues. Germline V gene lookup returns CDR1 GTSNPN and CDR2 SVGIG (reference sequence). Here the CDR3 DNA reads TGTGCATCACACCGGGACAAGGCCACCGGGGAGCTGTTTTTT. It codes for CASHRDKATGELFF. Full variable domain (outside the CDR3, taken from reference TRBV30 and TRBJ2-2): SQTIHQWPATLVQPVGSPLSLECTVEGTSNPNLYWYRQAAGRGLQLLFYSVGIGQISSEVPQNLSASRPQDRQFILSSKKLLLSDSGFYLCASHRDKATGELFFGEGSRLTVL.

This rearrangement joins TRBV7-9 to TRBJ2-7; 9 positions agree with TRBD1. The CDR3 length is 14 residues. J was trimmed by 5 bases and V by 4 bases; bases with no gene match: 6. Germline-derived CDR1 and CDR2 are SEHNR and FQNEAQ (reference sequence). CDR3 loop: CASSSGTGRHEQYF. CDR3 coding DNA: TGTGCCAGCAGCTCCGGGACAGGGAGACACGAGCAGTACTTC. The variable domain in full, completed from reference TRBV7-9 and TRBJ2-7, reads DTGVSQNPRHKITKRGQNVTFRCDPISEHNRLYWYRQTLGQGPEFLTYFQNEAQLEKSRLLSDRFSAERPKGSFSTLEIQRTEQGDSAMYLCASSSGTGRHEQYFGPGTRLTVT.

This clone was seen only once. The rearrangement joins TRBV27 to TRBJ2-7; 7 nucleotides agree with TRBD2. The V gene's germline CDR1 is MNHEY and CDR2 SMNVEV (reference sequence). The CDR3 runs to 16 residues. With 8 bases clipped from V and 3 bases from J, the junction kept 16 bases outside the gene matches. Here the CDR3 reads CASLRAASGTFYEQYF. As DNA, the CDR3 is TGTGCCAGCTTAAGGGCGGCCAGCGGGACCTTCTACGAGCAGTACTTC.

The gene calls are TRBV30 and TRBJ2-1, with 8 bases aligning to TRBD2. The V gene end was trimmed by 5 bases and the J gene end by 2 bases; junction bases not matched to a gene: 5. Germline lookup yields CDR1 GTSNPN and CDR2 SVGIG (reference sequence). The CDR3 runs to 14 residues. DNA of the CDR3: TGTGCCTGGCAAACTAGCGGAGCCTACAATGAGCAGTTCTTC. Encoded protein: CAWQTSGAYNEQFF.

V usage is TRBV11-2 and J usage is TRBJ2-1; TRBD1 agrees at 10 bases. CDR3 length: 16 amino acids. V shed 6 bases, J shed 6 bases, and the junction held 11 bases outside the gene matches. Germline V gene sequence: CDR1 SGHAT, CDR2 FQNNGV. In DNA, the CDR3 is TGTGCCAGCAGTACAATCCGGGACAGGGGTAGCAATGAGCAGTTCTTC. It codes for CASSTIRDRGSNEQFF.

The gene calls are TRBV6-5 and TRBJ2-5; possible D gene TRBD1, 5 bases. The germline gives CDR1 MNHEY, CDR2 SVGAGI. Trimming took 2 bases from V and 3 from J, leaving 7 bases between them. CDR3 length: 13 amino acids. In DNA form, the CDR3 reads TGTGCCAGCAGTTACGGGGCTGAAGAGACCCAGTACTTC. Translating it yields CASSYGAEETQYF.

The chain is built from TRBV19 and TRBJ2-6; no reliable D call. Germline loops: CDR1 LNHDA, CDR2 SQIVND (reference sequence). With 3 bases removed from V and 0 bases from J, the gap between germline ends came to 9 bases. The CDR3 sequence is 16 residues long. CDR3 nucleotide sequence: TGTGCCAGTAGTATGGGTTTTAGCTCTGGGGCCAACGTCCTGACTTTC. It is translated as CASSMGFSSGANVLTF.

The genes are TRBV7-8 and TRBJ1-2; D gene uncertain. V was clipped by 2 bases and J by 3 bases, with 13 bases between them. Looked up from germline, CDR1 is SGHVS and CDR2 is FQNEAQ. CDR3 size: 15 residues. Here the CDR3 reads CASSLPDGKYYGYTF. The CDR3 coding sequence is TGTGCCAGCAGCTTACCCGACGGGAAATACTATGGCTACACCTTC. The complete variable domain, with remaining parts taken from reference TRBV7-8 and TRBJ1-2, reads GAGVSQSPRYKVAKRGQDVALRCDPISGHVSLFWYQQALGQGPEFLTYFQNEAQLDKSGLPSDRFFAERPEGSVSTLKIQRTQQEDSAVYLCASSLPDGKYYGYTFGSGTRLTVV.

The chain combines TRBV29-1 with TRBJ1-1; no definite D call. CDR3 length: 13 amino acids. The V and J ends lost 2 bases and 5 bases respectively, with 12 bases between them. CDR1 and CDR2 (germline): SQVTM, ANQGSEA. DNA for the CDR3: TGCAGCGTTGAACCGTTGGGAAGGACTGAAGCTTTCTTT. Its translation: CSVEPLGRTEAFF.

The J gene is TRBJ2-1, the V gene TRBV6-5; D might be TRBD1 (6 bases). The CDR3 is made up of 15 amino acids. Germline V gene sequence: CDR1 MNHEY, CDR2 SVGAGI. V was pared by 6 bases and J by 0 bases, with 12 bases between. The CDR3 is CASRQTGSSYNEQFF. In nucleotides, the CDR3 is TGTGCCAGCAGGCAGACAGGATCCTCCTACAATGAGCAGTTCTTC.

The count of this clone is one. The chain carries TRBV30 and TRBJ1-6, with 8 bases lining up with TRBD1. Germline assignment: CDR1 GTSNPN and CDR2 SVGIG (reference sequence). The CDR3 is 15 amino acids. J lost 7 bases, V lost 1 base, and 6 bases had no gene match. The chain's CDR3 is CAWSGLTGDNSPLHF. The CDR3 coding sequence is TGTGCCTGGAGTGGCCTGACAGGGGACAATTCACCCCTCCACTTT.

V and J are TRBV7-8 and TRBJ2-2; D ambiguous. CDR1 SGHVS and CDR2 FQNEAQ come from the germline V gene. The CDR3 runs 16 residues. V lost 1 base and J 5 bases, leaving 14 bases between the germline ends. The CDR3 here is CASSLGPLGSTGELFF. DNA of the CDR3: TGTGCCAGCAGCTTAGGTCCCTTGGGATCTACCGGGGAGCTGTTTTTT.

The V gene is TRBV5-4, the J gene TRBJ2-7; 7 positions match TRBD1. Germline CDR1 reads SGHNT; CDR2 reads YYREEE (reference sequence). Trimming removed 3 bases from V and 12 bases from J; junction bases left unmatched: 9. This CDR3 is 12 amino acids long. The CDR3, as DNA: TGTGCCAGCAGCTCGGGTGTGGGACAGCGGTACTTC. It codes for CASSSGVGQRYF.

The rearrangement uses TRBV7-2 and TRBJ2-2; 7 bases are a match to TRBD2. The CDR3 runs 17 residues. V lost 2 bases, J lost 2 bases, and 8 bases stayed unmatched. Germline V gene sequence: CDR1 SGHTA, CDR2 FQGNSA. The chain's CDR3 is CASSLIGAGLNTGELFF. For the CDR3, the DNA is TGTGCCAGCAGCTTAATTGGAGCGGGGCTAAACACCGGGGAGCTGTTTTTT.

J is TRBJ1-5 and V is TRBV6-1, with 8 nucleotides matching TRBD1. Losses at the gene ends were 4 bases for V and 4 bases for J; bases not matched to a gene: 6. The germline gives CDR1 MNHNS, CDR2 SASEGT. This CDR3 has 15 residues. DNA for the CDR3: TGTGCCAGCAGTGCCGGACAGGGACTTAATCAGCCCCAGCATTTT. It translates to CASSAGQGLNQPQHF.